This T cell receptor (beta chain) was sequenced in a study of shared clonotypes between healthy human individuals (dated by TCRdb to 2018 to 2021). For the study in its entirety: The cohort included three men and a couple of women between 18 and 49 years of age. For each donor, CD4 naive and CD4 memory were each run on three plates, CD8 naive on two plates, and CD8 memory on one plate. To estimate repertoire size and how much clonotypes are shared between individuals, the study performed deep sequencing of blood TCR repertoires from about 5 healthy adults. Libraries were prepared and TCR repertoires were sequenced by different laboratories using diverse techniques, in order to increase sequencing depth and limit assay-specific biases. Each donor's leukapheresis produced roughly between roughly 0.85 and 9.5 billion PBMCs. General findings and caveats noted by the study authors: Across four donors, about 4.5% of naive CD4, approximately 3.6% of naive CD8, about 2.3% of memory CD4, and 0.3% to 0.45% of memory CD8 clonotypes were shared. Pairwise subsampling indicated that sequencing depth was expected to affect the degree of clonotype sharing among donors. Only blood was sampled, and tissue TCR repertoires likely differ from those in blood. Higher generation probabilities were observed for clonotypes shared by all four sorted-subset donors than for non-shared clonotypes. Incomplete sequencing was indicated by rarefaction of sorted-subset datasets, despite the large sequencing depth. Estimated clonotype richness was generally larger for naive than for memory subsets. The genetic and exposure-history diversity represented was limited by the small number of donors.

CDR1 and CDR2, per the germline V gene (reference sequence), are GTSNPN and SVGIG. The junction shows trimming of 1 base on V and 0 bases on J, and the gene matches do not reach 20 bases of it. Measured from the cysteine to the phenylalanine, the CDR3 is 21 residues long. The kept DNA is CDR3 alone, 63 bases in frame from the first base. With respect to this clone: This receptor's antigen is unknown. One base away there is no much larger clone; base qualities are not given.

CD8 naive samples were CD45RO-negative cells positively selected for CCR7, giving a CD45RA+CCR7+ population that excluded TemRA cells. The donors were healthy, HIV-negative adults who had no recently reported acute infections or vaccinations. Every donor was a Caucasian adult residing in Nashville, Tennessee, USA. After blood collection by leukapheresis, PBMCs were isolated using Ficoll-Histopaque density gradient centrifugation and then cryopreserved in the vapor phase of liquid nitrogen. Purity and quantity of every magnetically sorted T cell population were checked by analytical flow cytometry. Genomic DNA was isolated from every sorted fraction and measured by UV absorbance on a Nanodrop 2000c. TCR CDR3 regions were amplified from genomic DNA by multiplex PCR using the deep immunoSEQ assay. For each cell subset, the extracted genomic DNA was distributed evenly across all wells of several immunoSEQ 96-well plates, and each plate served as one replicate. For sorted subsets, around 200 ng genomic DNA, equal to about 30,000 T cell genomes, was loaded into each replicate PCR. Purified libraries were measured with a Qubit 3.0 fluorometer, size-checked on a Bioanalyzer 2100, and measured again with the KAPA Library Quantification kit. Every immunoSEQ 96-well plate was sequenced on a dedicated single-read 150-cycle Illumina NextSeq 550 flow cell. As for the authors' bioinformatics: Because the immunoSEQ output held only junctional sequences and lacked quality scores, the filtering could not match the filtering applied to full-length reads. To assign V/J genes and CDR3, sequences were annotated against IMGT germline references using PyIR, a Python wrapper for IgBLAST v1.9. Any read was removed if the V/J assignment was weak (E-value above 1e-6), the CDR3 was missing, or the read contained stop codons, out-of-frame junctions, or ambiguous translated residues. V3J clonotypes were defined as sequences sharing the same inferred V gene, J gene, and CDR3 amino acid sequence. The percentage overlap between two repertoires was calculated by dividing the number of shared unique clonotypes by the size of the smaller repertoire. Richness of each repertoire was evaluated using RTK rarefaction, the Chao1 estimator, and Recon v2.1 estimates of unobserved clonotypes. Generation probabilities were computed with OLGA for all TCRbeta clonotypes obtained by the gDNA method from several donors. This immuneACCESS table, as held by TCRdb, lists in-frame sequences with V and J called but not all clones. Of the missing ones, under half trace to an unresolved V gene in checked studies; the others have no known cause. The V and J calls and clone size were taken over from that table, and D and trimming were inferred from the DNA. Here the sample has 700,000 to 950,000 clones; 90% to 97% occur a single time. The top ten clones comprise less than 0.3% of the sample.

What was sequenced was naive CD8+ T cells sorted from blood. Per the publication, the cell subset or site label means: CD45RA+CCR7+. The rearranged segments are TRBV30 and TRBJ2-3, and 9 junctional nucleotides match TRBD1. This TCR was recovered from a man aged 25-45 years in good health. CDR3 region: CAWSGDSPGQGPLGSTDTQYF. The DNA is TGTGCCTGGAGTGGAGACTCACCGGGACAGGGACCGCTAGGGAGCACAGATACGCAGTATTTT.